The 9 T cell receptor beta chains reported below all come from one sample, sequenced in a study of Ad26.COV2.S vaccination and SARS-CoV-2 variants. Using immunoSEQ multiplex PCR, the repertoire was profiled, and TCRdb retains in-frame clones only, with some absent. In the table there are just under 250,000 clones, 88% of which are singletons. Documented treatment: approximately 18 received Ad26.COV2.S at low or high dose, single or two shots; about 5 received placebo; per-sample allocation not given. Samples came from day 63 after the first vaccine or placebo injection. Specimen: peripheral blood, collected in a trial of Ad26.COV2.S vaccine versus placebo. These TCRs come from a person aged 18-60 years who received the Ad26.COV2.S COVID-19 vaccine or a placebo.

The gene calls are TRBV9 and TRBJ2-2; tentatively, D is TRBD1 (6 bases). Looked up from germline, CDR1 is SGDLS and CDR2 is YYNGEE. There are 15 residues in the CDR3. Between the trimmed V and J ends, which lost 0 bases and 7 bases, there was a span of 13 bases. The CDR3 sequence is CASSVGGQGIGELFF. The CDR3 DNA sequence: TGTGCCAGCAGCGTAGGAGGGCAGGGGATCGGGGAGCTGTTTTTT.

The chain has TRBV7-8 and TRBJ1-2; 7 nucleotides align to TRBD1. Germline CDR1 is SGHVS and CDR2 is FQNEAQ. This CDR3 is 14 amino acids long. Trimming cost V 5 bases and J 4 bases; bases outside gene matches: 7. Written as DNA, the CDR3 is TGTGCCAGCAGCCCGCCGGACAGGATCTATGGCTACACCTTC. Translating gives CASSPPDRIYGYTF.

The rearrangement joins TRBV19 to TRBJ1-4; no clear D gene. CDR1 is LNHDA, CDR2 SQIVND, per germline (reference sequence). The CDR3 spans 14 residues. Trimming removed 9 bases from V and 7 bases from J, with 18 bases in between. The CDR3 region is CASQNPKRSEKLFF. The CDR3 nucleotides read TGTGCCAGCCAAAACCCCAAGCGATCTGAAAAACTGTTTTTT.

The rearrangement uses TRBV7-2 and TRBJ1-1, with D unresolved. Between the trimmed V and J ends, which lost 5 bases and 1 base, there was a span of 14 bases. The CDR3 covers 15 residues. Germline V CDR1 and CDR2: SGHTA, FQGNSA. The CDR3 spells CASSPMAAGNTEAFF. CDR3 DNA sequence: TGTGCCAGCAGCCCTATGGCCGCGGGGAACACTGAAGCTTTCTTT.

This rearrangement joins TRBV19 to TRBJ2-7; no reliable D call. Trimming removed 5 bases from V and 0 bases from J, with 11 bases in between. This CDR3 has 14 amino acids. In germline, CDR1 is LNHDA, CDR2 SQIVND (reference sequence). Here the CDR3 DNA reads TGTGCCAGTAGTTTTGGACCTAGCTCCTACGAGCAGTACTTC. Translating it yields CASSFGPSSYEQYF.

The chain uses TRBV28 and TRBJ1-2; D is possibly TRBD1 (6 bases). V was shortened by 5 bases and J by 4 bases, with 11 bases between the two germline ends. CDR1 and CDR2 (germline): MDHEN, SYDVKM. There are 13 residues in the CDR3. The CDR3 sequence: CASSPPQGYGYTF. Here the CDR3 DNA reads TGTGCCAGCAGTCCCCCACAGGGCTATGGCTACACCTTC.

The rearrangement joins TRBV7-2 to TRBJ1-4; D unresolved. This CDR3 comprises 16 residues. V shed 1 base and J shed 0 bases, with 9 bases lying between them. The germline V gene encodes CDR1 SGHTA and CDR2 FQGNSA. The CDR3: CASSLVSGTTNEKLFF. CDR3 sequence (DNA): TGTGCCAGCAGCTTAGTAAGCGGGACAACTAATGAAAAACTGTTTTTT.

This clone was found a few times. The V call is TRBV3-1 (or the pseudogene TRBV3-2), the J call TRBJ1-2, with a tentative D call TRBD1 (5 bases). Trimming cost V 4 bases and J 4 bases, with 25 bases left between them. The length of the CDR3 is 18 residues. Germline CDR1 reads LGHDT; CDR2 reads YNNKEL (reference sequence). CDR3 protein: CASSPSYASRGEPYGYTF. For the CDR3, the DNA is TGTGCCAGCAGCCCCTCTTACGCATCCCGGGGGGAACCCTATGGCTACACCTTC.

The chain is built from TRBV7-8 and TRBJ2-7; D call uncertain. The CDR3 has 15 amino acids. Germline V gives CDR1 SGHVS, CDR2 FQNEAQ. The ends were cut back, 0 bases at V and 2 bases at J, with 11 bases in the middle. The chain's CDR3 is CASSLAFVSTYEQYF. The CDR3 nucleotides read TGTGCCAGCAGCTTAGCATTCGTCAGTACCTACGAGCAGTACTTC.